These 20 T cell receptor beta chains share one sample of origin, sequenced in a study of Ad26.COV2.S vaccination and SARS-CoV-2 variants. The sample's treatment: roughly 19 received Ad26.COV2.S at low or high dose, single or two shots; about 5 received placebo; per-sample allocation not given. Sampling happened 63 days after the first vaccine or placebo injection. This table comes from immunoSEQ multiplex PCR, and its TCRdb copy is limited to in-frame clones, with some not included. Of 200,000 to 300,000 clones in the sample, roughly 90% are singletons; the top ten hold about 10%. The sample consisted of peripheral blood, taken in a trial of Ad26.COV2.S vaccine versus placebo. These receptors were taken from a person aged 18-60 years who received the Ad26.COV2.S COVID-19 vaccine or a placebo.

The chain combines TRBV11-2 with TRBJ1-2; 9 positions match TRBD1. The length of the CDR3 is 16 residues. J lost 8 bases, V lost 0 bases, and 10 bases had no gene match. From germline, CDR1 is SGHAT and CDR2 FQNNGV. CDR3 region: CASSLDLGVDRGGYTF. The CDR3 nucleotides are TGTGCCAGCAGCTTAGATCTGGGAGTGGACAGGGGCGGCTACACCTTC.

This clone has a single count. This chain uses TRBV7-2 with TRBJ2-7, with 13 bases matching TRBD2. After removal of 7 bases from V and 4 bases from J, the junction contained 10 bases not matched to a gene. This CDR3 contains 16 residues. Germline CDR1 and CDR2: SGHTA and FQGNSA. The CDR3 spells CASIKTSGRARYEQYF. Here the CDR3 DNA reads TGTGCCAGCATCAAAACTAGCGGGAGGGCCAGGTACGAGCAGTACTTC.

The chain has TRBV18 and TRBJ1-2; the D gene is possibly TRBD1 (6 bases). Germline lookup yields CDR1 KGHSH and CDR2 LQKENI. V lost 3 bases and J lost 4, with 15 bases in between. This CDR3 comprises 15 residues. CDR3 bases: TGTGCCAGCTCACCGGCAGGGGCGCGAGGCTATGGCTACACCTTC. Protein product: CASSPAGARGYGYTF.

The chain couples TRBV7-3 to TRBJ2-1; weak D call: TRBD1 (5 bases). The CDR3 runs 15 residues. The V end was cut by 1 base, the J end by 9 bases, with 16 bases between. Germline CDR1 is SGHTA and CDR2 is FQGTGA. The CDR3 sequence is CASSLKSGIPFEQFF. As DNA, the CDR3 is TGTGCCAGCAGCTTAAAATCAGGGATCCCCTTTGAGCAGTTCTTC.

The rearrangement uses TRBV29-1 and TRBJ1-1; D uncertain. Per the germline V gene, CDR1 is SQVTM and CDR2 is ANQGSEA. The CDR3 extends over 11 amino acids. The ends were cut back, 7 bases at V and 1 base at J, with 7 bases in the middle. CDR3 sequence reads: CSGRANTEAFF. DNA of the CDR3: TGCAGCGGTCGGGCGAACACTGAAGCTTTCTTT.

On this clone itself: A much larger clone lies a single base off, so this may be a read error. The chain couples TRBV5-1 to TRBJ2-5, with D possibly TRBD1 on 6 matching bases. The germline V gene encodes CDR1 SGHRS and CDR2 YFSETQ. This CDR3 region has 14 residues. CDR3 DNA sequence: TGCGCCAGCAGCGGACGGACAGTGCAAGAGGCCCAGTACTTC. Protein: CASSGRTVQEAQYF.

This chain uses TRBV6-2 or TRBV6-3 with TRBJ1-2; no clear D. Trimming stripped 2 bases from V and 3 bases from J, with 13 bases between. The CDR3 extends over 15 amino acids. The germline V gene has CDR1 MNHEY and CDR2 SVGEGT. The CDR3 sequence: CASSYRQSSYYGYTF. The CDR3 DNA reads TGTGCCAGCAGTTACAGGCAATCATCGTACTATGGCTACACCTTC.

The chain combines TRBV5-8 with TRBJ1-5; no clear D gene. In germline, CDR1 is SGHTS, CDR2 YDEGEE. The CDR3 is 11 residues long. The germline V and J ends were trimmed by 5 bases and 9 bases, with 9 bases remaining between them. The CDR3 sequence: CASRREGPQHF. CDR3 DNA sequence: TGTGCCAGCAGGAGGGAGGGGCCCCAGCATTTT.

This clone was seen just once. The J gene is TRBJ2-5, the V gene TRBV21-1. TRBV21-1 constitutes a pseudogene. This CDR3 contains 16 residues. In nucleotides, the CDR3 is TGTGCCAGCAGCATCCCAGAGGCCATAGGGCAAGAGACCCAGTACTTC. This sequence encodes CASSIPEAIGQETQYF.

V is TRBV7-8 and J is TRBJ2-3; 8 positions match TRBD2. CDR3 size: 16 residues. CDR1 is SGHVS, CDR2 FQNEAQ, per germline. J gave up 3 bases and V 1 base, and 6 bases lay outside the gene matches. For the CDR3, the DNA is TGTGCCAGCAGCTTAGTGAGCGGGGGTGCTACAGATACGCAGTATTTT. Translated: CASSLVSGGATDTQYF.

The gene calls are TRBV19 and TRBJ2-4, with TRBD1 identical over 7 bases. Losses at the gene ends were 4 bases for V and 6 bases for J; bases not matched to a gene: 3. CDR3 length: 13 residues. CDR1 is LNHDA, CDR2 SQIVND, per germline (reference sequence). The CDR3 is CASSTTGVNIQYF. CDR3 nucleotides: TGTGCCAGTAGTACTACAGGGGTAAACATTCAGTACTTC. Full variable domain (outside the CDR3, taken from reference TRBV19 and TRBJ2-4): DGGITQSPKYLFRKEGQNVTLSCEQNLNHDAMYWYRQDPGQGLRLIYYSQIVNDFQKGDIAEGYSVSREKKESFPLTVTSAQKNPTAFYLCASSTTGVNIQYFGAGTRLSVL.

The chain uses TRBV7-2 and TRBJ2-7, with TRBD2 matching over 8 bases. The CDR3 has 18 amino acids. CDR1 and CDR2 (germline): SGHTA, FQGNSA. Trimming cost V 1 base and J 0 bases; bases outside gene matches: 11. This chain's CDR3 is CASSLGGFGREVSYEQYF. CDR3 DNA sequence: TGTGCCAGCAGCTTAGGGGGATTCGGGAGGGAGGTCTCCTACGAGCAGTACTTC.

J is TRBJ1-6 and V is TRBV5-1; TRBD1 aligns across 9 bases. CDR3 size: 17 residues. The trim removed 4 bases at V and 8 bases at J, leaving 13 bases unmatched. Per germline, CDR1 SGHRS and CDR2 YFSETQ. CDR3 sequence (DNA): TGCGCCAGCAGCGCGCGGCCCGGGACAGGGAGTGATTCACCCCTCCACTTT. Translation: CASSARPGTGSDSPLHF. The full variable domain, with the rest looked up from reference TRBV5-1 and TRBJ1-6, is KAGVTQTPRYLIKTRGQQVTLSCSPISGHRSVSWYQQTPGQGLQFLFEYFSETQRNKGNFPGRFSGRQFSNSRSEMNVSTLELGDSALYLCASSARPGTGSDSPLHFGNGTRLTVT.

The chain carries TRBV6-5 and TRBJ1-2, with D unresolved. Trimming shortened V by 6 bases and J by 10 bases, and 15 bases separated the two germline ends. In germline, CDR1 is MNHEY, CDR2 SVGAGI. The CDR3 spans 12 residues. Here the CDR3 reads CASSSGWKNYTF. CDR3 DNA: TGTGCCAGCAGCTCCGGGTGGAAGAACTACACCTTC.

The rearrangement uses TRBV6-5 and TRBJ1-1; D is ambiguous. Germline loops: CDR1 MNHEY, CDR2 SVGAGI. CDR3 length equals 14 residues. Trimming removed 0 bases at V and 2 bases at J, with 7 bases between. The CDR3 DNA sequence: TGTGCCAGCAGTTACTCGAGACGTAACACTGAAGCTTTCTTT. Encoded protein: CASSYSRRNTEAFF.

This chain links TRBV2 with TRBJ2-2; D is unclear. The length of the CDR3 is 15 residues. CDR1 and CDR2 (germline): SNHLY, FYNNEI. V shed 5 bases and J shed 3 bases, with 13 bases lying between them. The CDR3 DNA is TGTGCCAGCAGTAGGCGGCAGACTCACACCGGGGAGCTGTTTTTT. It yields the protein CASSRRQTHTGELFF. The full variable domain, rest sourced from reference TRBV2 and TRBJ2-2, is EPEVTQTPSHQVTQMGQEVILRCVPISNHLYFYWYRQILGQKVEFLVSFYNNEISEKSEIFDDQFSVERPDGSNFTLKIRSTKLEDSAMYFCASSRRQTHTGELFFGEGSRLTVL.

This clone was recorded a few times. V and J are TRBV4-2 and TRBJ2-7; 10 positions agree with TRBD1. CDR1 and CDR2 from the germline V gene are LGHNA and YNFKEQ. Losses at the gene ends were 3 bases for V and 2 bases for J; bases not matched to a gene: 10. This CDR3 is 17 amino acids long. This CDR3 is CASSQEVPGQGPYEQYF. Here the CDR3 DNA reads TGTGCCAGCAGCCAGGAAGTCCCGGGACAGGGGCCCTACGAGCAGTACTTC.

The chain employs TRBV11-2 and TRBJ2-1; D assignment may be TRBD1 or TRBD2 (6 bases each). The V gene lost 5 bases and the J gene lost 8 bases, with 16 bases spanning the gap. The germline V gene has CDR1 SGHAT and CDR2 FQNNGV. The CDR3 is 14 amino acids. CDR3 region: CASSDRAEGDEQFF. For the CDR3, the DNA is TGTGCCAGCAGCGACCGGGCGGAGGGGGATGAGCAGTTCTTC.

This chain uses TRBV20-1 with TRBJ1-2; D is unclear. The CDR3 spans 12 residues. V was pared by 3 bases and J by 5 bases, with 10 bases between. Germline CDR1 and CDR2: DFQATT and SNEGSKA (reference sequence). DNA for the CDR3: TGCAGTGCTAGTATGGGGAGATATGGCTACACCTTC. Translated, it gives CSASMGRYGYTF.

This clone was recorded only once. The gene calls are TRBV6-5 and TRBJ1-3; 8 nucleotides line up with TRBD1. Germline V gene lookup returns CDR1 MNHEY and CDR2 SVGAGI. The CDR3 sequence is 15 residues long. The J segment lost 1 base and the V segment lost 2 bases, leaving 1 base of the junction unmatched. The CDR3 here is CASSYGQGSGNTIYF. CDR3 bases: TGTGCCAGCAGTTACGGACAGGGATCTGGAAACACCATATATTTT.